Below, 23 T cell receptor beta chains from the same sample are listed, as sequenced in a study of Ad26.COV2.S vaccination and SARS-CoV-2 variants (dated by TCRdb to the early 2020s). In light of the paper, this sample's treatment or condition label describes: 15 to 20 received Ad26.COV2.S at low or high dose, single or two shots; 5 received placebo; per-sample allocation not given. For vaccine and placebo recipients, the sequenced repertoires came from samples collected on day 63 after the first injection. The library was obtained by the immunoSEQ multiplex PCR assay. The source is immuneACCESS, and TCRdb retained only in-frame sequences with V and J called. Part of the clones is not carried over; for the studies checked, unresolved V genes explain less than half of this, and the remainder is unexplained. The table for this sample lists about 680,000 clones; roughly 90% of them were counted only once. Over 1.3% of the sample rests with the top ten.

The sample here was peripheral blood, taken in a trial of Ad26.COV2.S vaccine versus placebo. The receptors shown here come from a person between 18 and 65 years old who received the Ad26.COV2.S COVID-19 vaccine or a placebo.

The CDR3 region is CSATGAETQYF. CDR3 in DNA: TGCAGCGCCACAGGGGCGGAGACCCAGTACTTC. The rearrangement links TRBV29-1 to TRBJ2-5, with TRBD1 matching over 7 bases. The V segment lost 7 bases and the J segment 5 bases; nucleotides outside the gene matches: 4. CDR1 is SQVTM, CDR2 ANQGSEA, per germline. This CDR3 has 11 amino acids.

This CDR3 is CASGGQGQRAEAFF. The CDR3 DNA follows: TGTGCCAGCGGGGGTCAGGGGCAAAGGGCTGAAGCTTTCTTT. The V call is TRBV2, the J call TRBJ1-1, with D possibly being TRBD1 (6 bases). Per the germline V gene, CDR1 is SNHLY and CDR2 is FYNNEI. The length of the CDR3 is 14 residues. The ends were cut back, 8 bases at V and 6 bases at J, with 19 bases in the middle.

This rearrangement joins TRBV30 to TRBJ2-2; the D is unclear. Germline assignment: CDR1 GTSNPN and CDR2 SVGIG (reference sequence). Deletions cut 1 base from V and 4 bases from J, with 19 bases between. The CDR3 runs 17 residues. CDR3 coding DNA: TGTGCCTGGAGTGCCTCGGTAGCCCTCTGGCGCACCGGGGAGCTGTTTTTT. Translation gives CAWSASVALWRTGELFF.

This clone appeared once. The chain couples TRBV6-5 to TRBJ2-4; TRBD2 might be the D (6 bases). Germline-derived CDR1 and CDR2 are MNHEY and SVGAGI. Trimming took off 7 bases at V and 0 bases at J, with 7 bases between the two ends. This CDR3 has 13 residues. Here the CDR3 DNA reads TGTGCCAGCACCGGGGGAGCCAAAAACATTCAGTACTTC. Its protein product is CASTGGAKNIQYF.

V is TRBV5-1 and J is TRBJ1-6; D gene unclear. The CDR3 loop spans 14 amino acids. Trimming cost V 0 bases and J 10 bases, with 11 bases left between them. The V gene's germline CDR1 is SGHRS and CDR2 YFSETQ. CDR3 region: CASSLGTYGSPLHF. The CDR3 region has the DNA TGCGCCAGCAGCTTGGGTACCTACGGATCACCCCTCCACTTT. Full variable domain (remainder filled in from reference TRBV5-1 and TRBJ1-6): KAGVTQTPRYLIKTRGQQVTLSCSPISGHRSVSWYQQTPGQGLQFLFEYFSETQRNKGNFPGRFSGRQFSNSRSEMNVSTLELGDSALYLCASSLGTYGSPLHFGNGTRLTVT.

This chain links TRBV18 with TRBJ1-2; 7 nucleotides match TRBD1. The CDR3 consists of 13 residues. Germline trimming cut 6 bases from V and 4 bases from J; bases unmatched to any gene: 5. CDR1 is KGHSH and CDR2 is LQKENI in the germline V gene. The CDR3 sequence: CASSTGDSYGYTF. For the CDR3, the DNA is TGTGCCAGCTCCACCGGGGACAGCTATGGCTACACCTTC.

The chain couples TRBV6-5 to TRBJ2-5; 13 bases are a match to TRBD2. The trim removed 4 bases at V and 4 bases at J, leaving 3 bases unmatched. Germline-derived CDR1 and CDR2 are MNHEY and SVGAGI. This CDR3 spans 15 amino acids. CDR3 region: CASSWTSGSPETQYF. The CDR3 region has the DNA TGTGCCAGCAGTTGGACTAGCGGGAGCCCAGAGACCCAGTACTTC.

The J gene is TRBJ2-5, the V gene TRBV2, with a tentative D call TRBD2 (5 bases). Trimming left V 7 bases short and J 1 base short, with 16 bases between. The CDR3 covers 15 residues. Germline-derived CDR1 and CDR2 are SNHLY and FYNNEI. For the CDR3, the DNA is TGTGCCAGCACCCCCTGGGAGCGTCTCCAAGAGACCCAGTACTTC. It is translated as CASTPWERLQETQYF.

This sequence joins TRBV27 and TRBJ1-3; weak D call: TRBD1 (6 bases). V was cut by 5 bases and J by 0 bases, with 20 bases left in between. CDR1 is MNHEY and CDR2 is SMNVEV in the germline V gene (reference sequence). The CDR3 runs to 18 residues. As DNA, the CDR3 is TGTGCCAGCAGTCCAAACTGGGACACCACTTTCTCTGGAAACACCATATATTTT. Its protein product is CASSPNWDTTFSGNTIYF.

The chain couples TRBV27 to TRBJ2-2; TRBD2 matches at 11 bases. V lost 6 bases to trimming and J lost 5 bases; unmatched junction nucleotides: 2. In germline, CDR1 is MNHEY, CDR2 SMNVEV (reference sequence). The CDR3 covers 14 residues. For the CDR3, the DNA is TGTGCCAGCAGATGGACTAGCGGGACCGGGGAGCTGTTTTTT. Its protein product is CASRWTSGTGELFF.

The rearrangement uses TRBV18 and TRBJ1-1, with 10 bases lining up with TRBD1. Germline values: CDR1 KGHSH, CDR2 LQKENI. The V segment lost 6 bases and the J segment 11 bases; nucleotides outside the gene matches: 12. This CDR3 region has 14 residues. CDR3 bases: TGTGCCAGCTCGCGCCGGGACAGGGGACTGGGGGCTTTCTTT. Translated: CASSRRDRGLGAFF.

On this clone: An end of the junction does not agree with germline; a read error may underlie this. The V call is TRBV7-7, the J call TRBJ2-1; TRBD2 agrees at 8 bases. The germline V gene has CDR1 SSHAT and CDR2 FNYEAQ (reference sequence). This CDR3 has 15 residues. For the CDR3, the DNA is TGTGCTAGCAGCTTAGCTGGGACTAGCTACAATGAGCAGTTCTTC. This gives the protein CASSLAGTSYNEQFF.

This chain links TRBV30 with TRBJ1-3; D possibly corresponds to TRBD1 (6 bases). Germline CDR1 GTSNPN, CDR2 SVGIG (reference sequence). The CDR3 extends over 15 amino acids. The V end was cut by 4 bases, the J end by 3 bases, with 16 bases between. DNA for the CDR3: TGTGCCTGGACCTGGGTAGGGGGTCGTGGAAACACCATATATTTT. This sequence encodes CAWTWVGGRGNTIYF. Together with reference TRBV30 and TRBJ1-3, the CDR3 gives the full variable domain: SQTIHQWPATLVQPVGSPLSLECTVEGTSNPNLYWYRQAAGRGLQLLFYSVGIGQISSEVPQNLSASRPQDRQFILSSKKLLLSDSGFYLCAWTWVGGRGNTIYFGEGSWLTVV.

The chain recombines TRBV5-4 with TRBJ2-1, with 8 bases aligning to TRBD2. Per the germline V gene, CDR1 is SGHNT and CDR2 is YYREEE (reference sequence). J was trimmed by 8 bases and V by 3 bases; bases with no gene match: 10. The CDR3 covers 15 residues. Here the CDR3 reads CASSSLAGGSYEQFF. CDR3 coding DNA: TGTGCCAGCAGCTCGTTGGCGGGAGGTTCTTATGAGCAGTTCTTC. The full variable domain, completed using reference TRBV5-4 and TRBJ2-1, is ETGVTQSPTHLIKTRGQQVTLRCSSQSGHNTVSWYQQALGQGPQFIFQYYREEENGRGNFPPRFSGLQFPNYSSELNVNALELDDSALYLCASSSLAGGSYEQFFGPGTRLTVL.

The chain couples TRBV7-2 to TRBJ1-3; the D is unclear. V was shortened by 3 bases and J by 4 bases, with 13 bases between the two germline ends. Germline CDR1 is SGHTA and CDR2 is FQGNSA. The CDR3 runs to 15 residues. CDR3 residues: CASSLIPSEGNTIYF. The CDR3, as DNA: TGTGCCAGCAGCTTGATCCCGTCTGAGGGAAACACCATATATTTT. Full variable domain (remainder filled in from reference TRBV7-2 and TRBJ1-3): GAGVSQSPSNKVTEKGKDVELRCDPISGHTALYWYRQSLGQGLEFLIYFQGNSAPDKSGLPSDRFSAERTGGSVSTLTIQRTQQEDSAVYLCASSLIPSEGNTIYFGEGSWLTVV.

The genes are TRBV7-2 and TRBJ2-1, with a weak D call TRBD1 (5 bases). Per germline, CDR1 SGHTA and CDR2 FQGNSA. The CDR3 sequence is 13 residues long. Trimming removed 2 bases from V and 7 bases from J, with 9 bases in between. The CDR3: CASSLSGANEQFF. In DNA, the CDR3 is TGTGCCAGCAGCTTAAGTGGGGCGAATGAGCAGTTCTTC.

The CDR3 nucleotides read TGTGCCACCATACAGAACTTCCCTGGAAACACCATATATTTT. This codes for CATIQNFPGNTIYF. This chain joins TRBV19 and TRBJ1-3; no definite D call. This CDR3 spans 14 amino acids. V lost 10 bases and J lost 2, with 15 bases in between. Germline CDR1 and CDR2: LNHDA and SQIVND (reference sequence).

Written as DNA, the CDR3 is TGCAGCGTTGAAGTGTCCGGGTTAACCGGGGAGCTGTTTTTT. It specifies CSVEVSGLTGELFF. The chain has TRBV29-1 and TRBJ2-2; D ambiguous. CDR3 size: 14 residues. The germline CDR1 and CDR2 sequences are SQVTM and ANQGSEA. The germline V and J ends were trimmed by 1 base and 5 bases, with 11 bases remaining between them.

The J gene is TRBJ1-3, the V gene TRBV5-4; no definite D call. Germline values: CDR1 SGHNT, CDR2 YYREEE (reference sequence). The length of the CDR3 is 16 residues. V lost 2 bases to trimming and J lost 0 bases, with 12 bases between them. Here the CDR3 DNA reads TGTGCCAGCAGCTTACAGACCGTGTCCTCTGGAAACACCATATATTTT. The encoded protein is CASSLQTVSSGNTIYF.

This rearrangement joins TRBV4-1 to TRBJ2-7, with TRBD1 identical over 9 bases. Trimming took 0 bases from V and 3 from J; bases not matched to a gene: 6. The CDR3 loop spans 16 amino acids. In germline, CDR1 is MGHRA, CDR2 YSYEKL. CDR3 coding DNA: TGCGCCAGCAGCCAAGAATATTGGGGACAGGGCTACGAGCAGTACTTC. It specifies CASSQEYWGQGYEQYF.

The rearrangement uses TRBV3-1 (or the pseudogene TRBV3-2) and TRBJ2-5; TRBD2 aligns across 9 bases. Germline CDR1 reads LGHDT; CDR2 reads YNNKEL (reference sequence). The CDR3 has 17 residues. V lost 0 bases, J lost 3 bases, and 8 bases stayed unmatched. CDR3 amino acids: CASSQDPLAGTKETQYF. In nucleotides, the CDR3 is TGTGCCAGCAGCCAAGATCCCCTAGCGGGGACCAAAGAGACCCAGTACTTC.

This CDR3 reads CASSLSGKVTGELFF. In DNA form, the CDR3 reads TGTGCCAGCAGCTTAAGCGGGAAGGTCACCGGGGAGCTGTTTTTT. V gene TRBV11-2 combines with J gene TRBJ2-2; 7 nucleotides match TRBD2. This CDR3 contains 15 residues. The V segment lost 2 bases and the J segment 4 bases; nucleotides outside the gene matches: 4. In germline, CDR1 is SGHAT, CDR2 FQNNGV.

The rearrangement joins TRBV9 to TRBJ2-1; TRBD1 matches 8 bases. Germline assignment: CDR1 SGDLS and CDR2 YYNGEE. V shed 7 bases, J shed 0 bases, and the junction held 6 bases outside the gene matches. CDR3 size: 15 residues. In DNA, the CDR3 is TGTGCCAGCCGCAGGGGGCTGAGCTCCTACAATGAGCAGTTCTTC. Amino acids: CASRRGLSSYNEQFF.